A single sample gave rise to the 32 T cell receptor beta chains below, sequenced in a study of regulatory T cells in long-lasting Graves disease. Investigators prepared the TCR beta libraries by applying iRepertoire HTBI primers and Arm-PCR of CDR3 regions. TCRdb analysed the multiplex PCR reads with MiXCR anew, one entry per CDR3 protein. The sample contains about 620,000 distinct CDR3 sequences, around 15% of which appear only once. Time point of the sample: newly diagnosed GD, antithyroid drugs for less than 3 months. Extracted PBMC RNA gave rise to the TCR library. The sample was also linked to a second study, of T cells in Graves' hyperthyroidism and ophthalmopathy.

The specimen comprised peripheral blood mononuclear cells (PBMCs), sampled at new diagnosis, from a patient treated with antithyroid drugs. Source of these receptors: a woman aged 25 to 39 with Graves disease.

The CDR3 DNA reads TGCAGTGCTAGTCGCCCAGGGTTATCCTACGAGCAGTACTTC. It encodes CSASRPGLSYEQYF. This sequence joins TRBV20-1 and TRBJ2-7; weak D call: TRBD1 (5 bases). The CDR3 sequence is 14 residues long. The germline V gene has CDR1 DFQATT and CDR2 SNEGSKA (reference sequence). Trimming took 3 bases from V and 1 from J, leaving 13 bases between them.

This clonotype was observed many times. This chain connects TRBV28 to TRBJ2-5; TRBD2 is a possible D gene (6 bases). CDR3 length: 13 residues. Trimming removed 5 bases from V and 3 bases from J, with 10 bases in between. Germline CDR1 reads MDHEN; CDR2 reads SYDVKM. The CDR3 region has the DNA TGTGCCAGCAGTCTCCGGGGGAAAGAGACCCAGTACTTC. This encodes CASSLRGKETQYF. The full variable domain, with the rest looked up from reference TRBV28 and TRBJ2-5, is DVKVTQSSRYLVKRTGEKVFLECVQDMDHENMFWYRQDPGLGLRLIYFSYDVKMKEKGDIPEGYSVSREKKERFSLILESASTNQTSMYLCASSLRGKETQYFGPGTRLLVL.

J is TRBJ2-3 and V is TRBV29-1; D is possibly TRBD2 (6 bases). The CDR3 runs 12 residues. Germline assignment: CDR1 SQVTM and CDR2 ANQGSEA. V was trimmed by 2 bases and J by 4 bases, leaving 7 bases between them. The DNA for the CDR3 is TGCAGCGTTGAATGGGGGGCAGATACGCAGTATTTT. It encodes CSVEWGADTQYF.

A note on this clonotype: One end of the junction does not line up with germline, which may come from a read error. This rearrangement joins TRBV18 to TRBJ2-7, with TRBD1 matching 8 bases. The CDR3 is made up of 14 amino acids. Per the germline V gene, CDR1 is KGHSH and CDR2 is LQKENI. Here the CDR3 DNA reads TGTGCCAGCCCACCGGACAGGGACCCCTACGAGCAGTACTTC. Protein product: CASPPDRDPYEQYF.

This clonotype came up many times. This sequence joins TRBV28 and TRBJ1-2, with D possibly matching TRBD1 (6 bases). This CDR3 has 15 residues. The germline V and J ends were trimmed by 5 bases and 1 base, with 14 bases remaining between them. Germline V lookup: CDR1 MDHEN, CDR2 SYDVKM. CDR3 sequence reads: CASSPRTASNYGYTF. The CDR3 DNA reads TGTGCCAGCAGTCCCCGGACAGCTAGTAACTATGGCTACACCTTC.

The J gene is TRBJ2-6, the V gene TRBV2; D might be TRBD1 or TRBD2, each matching 5 bases. Germline V CDR1 and CDR2: SNHLY, FYNNEI. Trimming removed 8 bases at V and 4 bases at J, with 18 bases between. The CDR3 covers 16 residues. The CDR3 DNA sequence: TGTGCCAGCGGGGCGAGGCCCTCGGGGGGGGCCAACGTCCTGACTTTC. Translation: CASGARPSGGANVLTF. The full variable domain, completed using reference TRBV2 and TRBJ2-6, is EPEVTQTPSHQVTQMGQEVILRCVPISNHLYFYWYRQILGQKVEFLVSFYNNEISEKSEIFDDQFSVERPDGSNFTLKIRSTKLEDSAMYFCASGARPSGGANVLTFGAGSRLTVL.

In this sample, this clonotype turned up a few times. J is TRBJ2-3 and V is TRBV20-1; 10 positions match TRBD2. V trimming: 8 bases; J trimming: 6 bases; junction bases outside the gene matches: 8. CDR1 and CDR2 (germline): DFQATT, SNEGSKA (reference sequence). CDR3 length equals 13 residues. The CDR3 DNA is TGCAGTAGTGGAGCGGGAGGGGGGGATACGCAGTATTTT. Protein sequence: CSSGAGGGDTQYF.

This clonotype was observed many times. The chain joins TRBV6-2 or TRBV6-3 to TRBJ2-3; perhaps D is TRBD1 or TRBD2 (6 bases each). Per germline, CDR1 MNHEY and CDR2 SVGEGT. This CDR3 contains 16 residues. V dropped 5 bases and J dropped 0 bases, with 15 bases sitting between them. CDR3 in amino acids: CASSAQRGVSTDTQYF. The CDR3, as DNA: TGTGCCAGCAGTGCCCAGAGGGGGGTTAGCACAGATACGCAGTATTTT.

This chain connects TRBV6-1 to TRBJ1-5; D possibly corresponds to TRBD1 (5 bases). CDR1 MNHNS and CDR2 SASEGT come from the germline V gene. The CDR3 contains 14 residues. V dropped 8 bases and J dropped 0 bases, with 11 bases sitting between them. The CDR3 spells CASLRDGSNQPQHF. CDR3 in DNA: TGTGCCAGCCTTCGGGACGGTAGCAATCAGCCCCAGCATTTT.

This clonotype has a count of ten or more. The chain uses TRBV28 and TRBJ1-5; maybe TRBD1 (6 bases). The CDR3 extends over 14 amino acids. The germline gives CDR1 MDHEN, CDR2 SYDVKM. V lost 4 bases and J lost 5, with 12 bases in between. The CDR3 region has the DNA TGTGCCAGCAGTTCGCACAGGGATGATCAGCCCCAGCATTTT. This codes for CASSSHRDDQPQHF.

In this sample, this clonotype turned up many times. The chain links TRBV28 to TRBJ2-7; D perhaps matches TRBD1 (6 bases). The CDR3 is made up of 17 amino acids. The ends were cut back, 3 bases at V and 4 bases at J, with 22 bases in the middle. Germline V gives CDR1 MDHEN, CDR2 SYDVKM. CDR3 residues: CASSFGGEGQLPYEQYF. CDR3 bases: TGTGCCAGCAGTTTTGGGGGCGAGGGGCAGCTGCCTTACGAGCAGTACTTC.

The chain combines TRBV19 with TRBJ2-5; 8 nucleotides agree with TRBD2. V was clipped by 4 bases and J by 7 bases; unmatched bases: 8. Germline V gene data show CDR1 as LNHDA and CDR2 as SQIVND (reference sequence). This CDR3 has 14 amino acids. The CDR3 bases are TGTGCCAGTAGTACGGGACTAGAGCAGGGGACCCAGTACTTC. Protein sequence: CASSTGLEQGTQYF.

The chain is built from TRBV14 and TRBJ1-1; D unclear. The CDR3 sequence is 14 residues long. Germline V lookup: CDR1 SGHDN, CDR2 FVKESK. Trimming stripped 4 bases from V and 0 bases from J, with 9 bases between. The CDR3 loop reads CASSLNWVNTEAFF. In DNA form, the CDR3 reads TGTGCCAGCAGCCTGAATTGGGTGAACACTGAAGCTTTCTTT.

At least ten counts were recorded for this clonotype. The gene calls are TRBV7-2 and TRBJ1-6; no firm D call. Germline V gives CDR1 SGHTA, CDR2 FQGNSA. CDR3 length equals 16 residues. V lost 5 bases and J lost 7, with 18 bases in between. DNA for the CDR3: TGTGCCAGCAGCGTCCAGCCCAGACAAGGGAATTCACCCCTCCACTTT. Translated: CASSVQPRQGNSPLHF.

Regarding this clonotype: At one of its ends the junction is not consistent with the germline gene, which may arise from a read error. This sequence joins TRBV7-2 and TRBJ2-2; D unclear. The CDR3 totals 17 residues. CDR1 is SGHTA, CDR2 FQGNSA, per germline. The CDR3, as DNA: TGTGCCGGCAGCAGACCAAGGAAAGGGTGGGGCACCGGGGAGCTGTTTTTT. Its protein product is CAGSRPRKGWGTGELFF.

This clonotype was counted ten times or more. The V call is TRBV28, the J call TRBJ1-2, with 11 bases matching TRBD1. V was pared by 5 bases and J by 3 bases, with 8 bases of the junction left unmatched. Germline V gene sequence: CDR1 MDHEN, CDR2 SYDVKM. The CDR3 is 16 residues long. CDR3 protein: CASSQPVGQGDYGYTF. The CDR3 DNA sequence: TGTGCCAGCAGTCAACCGGTGGGACAGGGGGACTATGGCTACACCTTC.

Details on this clonotype: This could be a read error, since a much larger clone is one nucleotide away. J is TRBJ1-2 and V is TRBV6-9; 8 bases are a match to TRBD1. This CDR3 is 14 amino acids long. Unmatched junction bases numbered 11, after V lost 4 bases and J lost 10 bases. CDR1 and CDR2 from the germline V gene are MNHGY and SVAAGI. CDR3 residues: CASSSSDRAGDYTF. Written as DNA, the CDR3 is TGTGCCAGCAGTTCCTCGGACAGGGCTGGAGACTACACCTTC.

V gene TRBV29-1 combines with J gene TRBJ2-1, with 8 bases identical to TRBD2. Trimming took 2 bases from V and 9 from J; bases not matched to a gene: 3. The germline gives CDR1 SQVTM, CDR2 ANQGSEA. CDR3 size: 12 residues. The CDR3 DNA sequence: TGCAGCGTTGAATGGACTAGCAGTGAGCAGTTCTTC. It encodes CSVEWTSSEQFF.

V usage is TRBV6-1 and J usage is TRBJ2-4; unclear D gene. This CDR3 has 18 amino acids. V gave up 2 bases and J gave up 1 base, with 18 bases separating them. CDR1 is MNHNS and CDR2 is SASEGT in the germline V gene. CDR3 nucleotides: TGTGCCAGCAGTGAATTCCTCGGACCGTCCGGGGCCAAAAACATTCAGTACTTC. Amino acid sequence: CASSEFLGPSGAKNIQYF.

This clonotype showed up many times. The J gene is TRBJ2-1, the V gene TRBV7-9; D uncertain. The CDR3 covers 11 residues. Germline V CDR1 and CDR2: SEHNR, FQNEAQ (reference sequence). Trimming stripped 1 base from V and 7 bases from J, with 2 bases between. This CDR3 is CASSLENEQFF. CDR3 nucleotide sequence: TGTGCCAGCAGCTTAGAGAATGAGCAGTTCTTC.

This clonotype was seen at least ten times. V and J are TRBV5-1 and TRBJ2-1, with 9 bases identical to TRBD1. J was trimmed by 2 bases and V by 1 base; bases with no gene match: 10. Germline V CDR1 and CDR2: SGHRS, YFSETQ. The CDR3 length is 18 residues. The CDR3 DNA is TGCGCCAGCAGCTTGAAACCAACCGGGACAGGGACCTACAATGAGCAGTTCTTC. It codes for CASSLKPTGTGTYNEQFF.

This clonotype occurred a few times. The CDR3 DNA is TGCGCCAGCAGCTTGTCTCACAGCCACACCGGGGAGCTGTTTTTT. Protein product: CASSLSHSHTGELFF. The gene calls are TRBV5-1 and TRBJ2-2, with D uncertain. The CDR3 is 15 amino acids. The germline V and J ends were trimmed by 1 base and 3 bases, with 10 bases remaining between them. Germline V lookup: CDR1 SGHRS, CDR2 YFSETQ.

This chain joins TRBV11-2 and TRBJ1-4; D perhaps matches TRBD1 (5 bases). This CDR3 contains 16 residues. CDR1 and CDR2 (germline): SGHAT, FQNNGV. Trimming removed 5 bases at V and 1 base at J, with 14 bases between. The CDR3 loop is CASSPGGVRTNEKLFF. DNA for the CDR3: TGTGCCAGCAGCCCCGGAGGGGTGCGAACTAATGAAAAACTGTTTTTT.

V is TRBV28 and J is TRBJ2-5; 10 nucleotides match TRBD1. The CDR3 loop spans 15 amino acids. CDR1 and CDR2 (germline): MDHEN, SYDVKM. J lost 4 bases, V lost 2 bases, and 4 bases had no gene match. The CDR3 sequence: CASSLPGQGGETQYF. The CDR3 coding sequence is TGTGCCAGCAGTTTACCCGGACAGGGGGGAGAGACCCAGTACTTC.

The rearrangement joins TRBV6-2 or TRBV6-3 to TRBJ2-3; the D gene could be TRBD1 or TRBD2 (6 bases each). Germline V lookup: CDR1 MNHEY, CDR2 SVGEGT. V lost 2 bases to trimming and J lost 1 base, with 10 bases between them. This CDR3 contains 15 residues. The CDR3 nucleotides are TGTGCCAGCAGTTACGGGGGGCTCCGCACAGATACGCAGTATTTT. It specifies CASSYGGLRTDTQYF.

In its sample, this clonotype was seen many times. V usage is TRBV2 and J usage is TRBJ2-1; no definite D call. The CDR3 is 12 amino acids. Germline CDR1 is SNHLY and CDR2 is FYNNEI. The ends were cut back, 6 bases at V and 6 bases at J, with 9 bases in the middle. The CDR3 nucleotides read TGTGCCAGCAGGCCCGCCGTCAATGAGCAGTTCTTC. It yields the protein CASRPAVNEQFF.

This clonotype was recorded at least ten times. The chain has TRBV19 and TRBJ2-7, with 9 bases identical to TRBD1. The CDR3 has 14 residues. With 6 bases clipped from V and 2 bases from J, the junction kept 5 bases outside the gene matches. Germline V lookup: CDR1 LNHDA, CDR2 SQIVND (reference sequence). The DNA of the CDR3 is TGTGCCAGTAGCCCGGACAGGGGAGCCTACGAGCAGTACTTC. This sequence encodes CASSPDRGAYEQYF. The full variable domain, rest sourced from reference TRBV19 and TRBJ2-7, is DGGITQSPKYLFRKEGQNVTLSCEQNLNHDAMYWYRQDPGQGLRLIYYSQIVNDFQKGDIAEGYSVSREKKESFPLTVTSAQKNPTAFYLCASSPDRGAYEQYFGPGTRLTVT.

This clonotype was recorded at least ten times. V usage is TRBV28 and J usage is TRBJ2-3; D is undetermined. Trimming removed 7 bases at V and 1 base at J, with 12 bases between. The V gene's germline CDR1 is MDHEN and CDR2 SYDVKM. The CDR3 has 14 residues. The CDR3 loop is CASKSHSGTDTQYF. The CDR3 DNA follows: TGTGCCAGCAAGTCCCATTCGGGCACAGATACGCAGTATTTT.

This clonotype was counted at least ten times. The junction does not match germline at one end; this may be a read error. V usage is TRBV5-1 and J usage is TRBJ2-3; D not certain. The CDR3 consists of 13 residues. In germline, CDR1 is SGHRS, CDR2 YFSETQ. CDR3 sequence reads: CASMTDSTDTQYF. CDR3 bases: TGTGCCAGCATGACCGACTCCACAGATACGCAGTATTTT.

The CDR3 coding sequence is TGCAGCGTTGCGGGATCAGGAGATCAGCCCCAGCATTTT. Its translation: CSVAGSGDQPQHF. This chain uses TRBV29-1 with TRBJ1-5; D not resolved. Germline V lookup: CDR1 SQVTM, CDR2 ANQGSEA. This CDR3 is 13 amino acids long. Trimming pared 4 bases from V and 5 bases from J, leaving 12 bases between.

This chain connects TRBV5-1 to TRBJ1-6; D may be TRBD1 (6 bases). This CDR3 has 17 amino acids. The germline CDR1 and CDR2 sequences are SGHRS and YFSETQ. Trimming took 0 bases from V and 7 from J, leaving 17 bases between them. The CDR3 sequence is CASSLEFPGQDNSPLHF. CDR3 sequence (DNA): TGCGCCAGCAGCTTGGAGTTTCCGGGACAAGACAATTCACCCCTCCACTTT.

This clonotype showed up many times. V and J are TRBV28 and TRBJ1-1; 7 bases agree with TRBD1. Germline CDR1 MDHEN, CDR2 SYDVKM. The CDR3 totals 16 residues. With V trimmed by 2 bases and J by 3 bases, 9 bases remained unmatched. CDR3 nucleotide sequence: TGTGCCAGCAGTTTAAGGGGGCGCTTGGAGTACACTGAAGCTTTCTTT. This codes for CASSLRGRLEYTEAFF.